The sample holds a few counts of the clone carrying this TCR beta chain. Its antigen is unidentified. This sample was taken from a study of blood T cells in healthy people across ages. Study results and limitations: It was not known whether donors were CMV positive (a possible confounder of expanded clonotype changes).

The amount of total RNA extracted per sample was at least 5.5 micrograms. Primed by a sample-barcoded 5' primer and a J-beta primer mix, a second PCR proceeded for about 6 to 11 cycles. Every cDNA molecule carried a tag from a template-switch adaptor bearing 12 random nucleotides. TCRdb ran MiXCR on the 5' RACE reads and lists one entry per CDR3 protein. The table lists over a million distinct CDR3 sequences, about 43% of them singletons. The CDR3 loop spans 15 amino acids. The V gene's germline CDR1 is MNHNY and CDR2 SVGAGI (reference sequence). The V gene end was trimmed by 2 bases and the J gene end by 3 bases; junction bases not matched to a gene: 3.

Sequencing was carried out using blood. The sequence came from a woman aged 18-30 years in good health. The chain uses TRBV6-6 and TRBJ2-1, with 8 positions matching TRBD2. The CDR3 region is CASSYETSDYNEQFF. CDR3 in DNA: TGTGCCAGCAGTTACGAGACTAGCGACTACAATGAGCAGTTCTTC.